What follows are 17 T cell receptor beta chains derived from one specimen sequenced in a study of OX40 agonist ivuxolimab in advanced cancers. The assay was immunoSEQ multiplex PCR, and TCRdb's table has in-frame clones only and misses some. The repertoire consists of over 9,000 clones, with roughly 86% occurring once and the leading ten covering under 35%. The starting material was CD4+ or CD8+ T cells sorted from blood, obtained in a trial of the OX40 agonist ivuxolimab. These TCRs come from an adult with an advanced solid tumor such as melanoma, head and neck, liver or kidney cancer.

The rearrangement uses TRBV7-9 and TRBJ2-1; D gene ambiguous. The CDR3 sequence is 12 residues long. From germline, CDR1 is SEHNR and CDR2 FQNEAQ (reference sequence). V dropped 7 bases and J dropped 10 bases, with 14 bases sitting between them. The CDR3 spells CASTSTLGEQFF. CDR3 coding DNA: TGTGCCAGCACCTCGACTCTGGGGGAGCAGTTCTTC.

The CDR3 DNA reads TGTGCCAGCTCATACGGGGAGATGAACACTGAAGCTTTCTTT. This translates into CASSYGEMNTEAFF. The chain couples TRBV18 to TRBJ1-1; D unclear. The CDR3 runs 14 residues. CDR1 and CDR2 (germline): KGHSH, LQKENI. Trimming stripped 5 bases from V and 0 bases from J, with 10 bases between.

Here the CDR3 reads CASSPGIAKNIQYF. The CDR3 bases are TGTGCCAGCAGTCCGGGGATAGCCAAAAACATTCAGTACTTC. The V gene is TRBV9, the J gene TRBJ2-4, with D perhaps TRBD2 (5 bases). V gave up 5 bases and J gave up 0 bases, with 9 bases separating them. The germline CDR1 and CDR2 sequences are SGDLS and YYNGEE. The CDR3 loop spans 14 amino acids.

Worth noting for this clone: At one of its ends the junction is not consistent with the germline gene, which may arise from a read error. The chain employs TRBV2 and TRBJ2-5, with TRBD2 matching over 13 bases. The CDR3 has 14 residues. Germline assignment: CDR1 SNHLY and CDR2 FYNNEI. The CDR3 loop is CASSSGLAGEIQYF. DNA for the CDR3: TGTGCCAGCAGCTCCGGACTAGCGGGGGAGATCCAGTACTTC.

This chain uses TRBV5-5 with TRBJ1-5, with 7 bases aligning to TRBD1. The CDR3 loop spans 15 amino acids. Germline-derived CDR1 and CDR2 are SGHKS and YYEKEE (reference sequence). The V gene end was trimmed by 0 bases and the J gene end by 6 bases; junction bases not matched to a gene: 6. The CDR3 spells CASSLDEGAFQPQHF. The CDR3 DNA is TGTGCCAGCAGCTTGGATGAGGGGGCGTTTCAGCCCCAGCATTTT.

Written as DNA, the CDR3 is TGTGCCTGGGGGGCCGGGACAACGAATTCACCCCTCCACTTT. Translating gives CAWGAGTTNSPLHF. J is TRBJ1-6 and V is TRBV30; weak D call: TRBD1 (6 bases). The CDR3 loop spans 14 amino acids. Trimming left V 5 bases short and J 7 bases short, with 15 bases between. The germline gives CDR1 GTSNPN, CDR2 SVGIG (reference sequence).

J is TRBJ1-5 and V is TRBV5-8; D unclear. Germline V gene sequence: CDR1 SGHTS, CDR2 YDEGEE. V lost 0 bases, J lost 3 bases, and 4 bases lay in between. The CDR3 runs 13 residues. The CDR3 loop reads CASSLGLNQPQHF. The CDR3 DNA sequence: TGTGCCAGCAGCTTGGGCCTCAATCAGCCCCAGCATTTT. Full variable domain (missing parts from reference TRBV5-8 and TRBJ1-5): EAGVTQSPTHLIKTRGQQATLRCSPISGHTSVYWYQQALGLGLQFLLWYDEGEERNRGNFPPRFSGRQFPNYSSELNVNALELEDSALYLCASSLGLNQPQHFGDGTRLSIL.

The chain couples TRBV9 to TRBJ2-1; the D gene is possibly TRBD2 (6 bases). Trimming removed 3 bases from V and 4 bases from J, with 17 bases in between. The V gene's germline CDR1 is SGDLS and CDR2 YYNGEE. This CDR3 contains 16 residues. CDR3 sequence (DNA): TGTGCCAGCAGCGGAGTGCGGGGAGCCGGTTACAATGAGCAGTTCTTC. Translating it yields CASSGVRGAGYNEQFF.

The rearrangement links TRBV28 to TRBJ1-2; no reliable D call. This CDR3 has 12 amino acids. CDR1 is MDHEN, CDR2 SYDVKM, per germline. Trimming stripped 9 bases from V and 2 bases from J, with 10 bases between. This CDR3 is CASSRQNYGYTF. CDR3 coding DNA: TGTGCCAGTTCCAGGCAGAACTATGGCTACACCTTC.

The V call is TRBV6-5, the J call TRBJ2-1; D unresolved. The CDR3 has 11 amino acids. Deletions cut 0 bases from V and 7 bases from J, with 1 base between. Germline CDR1 and CDR2: MNHEY and SVGAGI. The chain's CDR3 is CASSYSNEQFF. CDR3 nucleotides: TGTGCCAGCAGTTACTCGAATGAGCAGTTCTTC.

The genes are TRBV11-1 and TRBJ2-7; D is perhaps TRBD1 or TRBD2 (5 bases each). Germline loops: CDR1 SGHAT, CDR2 FQDESV (reference sequence). With 1 base removed from V and 5 bases from J, the gap between germline ends came to 12 bases. The CDR3 has 14 amino acids. In DNA form, the CDR3 reads TGTGCCAGCAGCTTAGGAGGGCAGGGTGACGAGCAGTACTTC. Translating it yields CASSLGGQGDEQYF.

J is TRBJ1-5 and V is TRBV10-3, with no clear D. This CDR3 is built from 15 residues. The V end was cut by 0 bases, the J end by 6 bases, with 12 bases between. Germline-derived CDR1 and CDR2 are ENHRY and SYGVKD. The CDR3: CAISESGERAQPQHF. The CDR3 nucleotides are TGTGCCATCAGTGAGTCTGGGGAGAGGGCTCAGCCCCAGCATTTT.

This rearrangement joins TRBV6-1 to TRBJ1-6, with D unclear. The germline gives CDR1 MNHNS, CDR2 SASEGT. This CDR3 contains 18 residues. Trimming took 1 base from V and 0 from J, leaving 13 bases between them. CDR3 DNA: TGTGCCAGCAGTGAAGACCACTTCGTCAACTCCTATAATTCACCCCTCCACTTT. Its translation is CASSEDHFVNSYNSPLHF.

The chain combines TRBV19 with TRBJ2-1, with 7 bases lining up with TRBD2. Germline V gives CDR1 LNHDA, CDR2 SQIVND (reference sequence). V was clipped by 3 bases and J by 3 bases; unmatched bases: 11. This CDR3 has 17 amino acids. CDR3 amino acids: CASSIGRTGGFYNEQFF. The CDR3 region has the DNA TGTGCCAGTAGTATTGGGCGCACGGGGGGATTCTACAATGAGCAGTTCTTC.

The chain employs TRBV19 and TRBJ1-5; 7 positions match TRBD1. The CDR3 has 15 amino acids. Germline V CDR1 and CDR2: LNHDA, SQIVND (reference sequence). The J segment lost 5 bases and the V segment lost 2 bases, leaving 6 bases of the junction unmatched. CDR3 bases: TGTGCCAGTAGTATAAACACAGGGGCAGATCAGCCCCAGCATTTT. Amino acids: CASSINTGADQPQHF.

The rearrangement joins TRBV25-1 to TRBJ2-7; D is unresolved. Germline V gene sequence: CDR1 MGHDK, CDR2 SYGVNS. This CDR3 region has 15 residues. The ends were cut back, 6 bases at V and 1 base at J, with 16 bases in the middle. The CDR3 spells CASSPNTAISYEQYF. The CDR3 nucleotides are TGTGCCAGCAGCCCCAACACAGCCATTTCCTACGAGCAGTACTTC.

This chain uses TRBV19 with TRBJ2-7, with D perhaps TRBD1 or TRBD2 (6 bases each). With 2 bases removed from V and 5 bases from J, the gap between germline ends came to 16 bases. There are 15 residues in the CDR3. Germline CDR1 LNHDA, CDR2 SQIVND (reference sequence). CDR3 DNA: TGTGCCAGTAGTATACCGGGGGCCGGGAACCACGAGCAGTACTTC. Translation gives CASSIPGAGNHEQYF.